This T cell receptor (beta chain) was identified during a study of blood T cell repertoires in COVID-19. On the study more broadly: The analysed material was cDNA or gDNA that came from T cells, B-cell-depleted T cells, or PBMCs.

TCRdb keeps only in-frame clones here, not all; method: immunoSEQ multiplex PCR. There are about 400,000 clones in the sample; roughly 90% occur only once, and roughly 2% lies in the top ten. Trimming at V came to 6 bases and at J to 3 bases, leaving 4 bases not matched to a gene. From germline, CDR1 is MNHEY and CDR2 SVGAGI. The CDR3 loop spans 13 amino acids. The chain couples TRBV6-5 to TRBJ1-2; 7 bases align to TRBD1. The origin of this receptor is a woman in her thirties or forties with acute COVID-19. The material sequenced was PBMCs or T cells enriched from blood (not recorded which). The CDR3 protein is CASRQDRHYGYTF. Written as DNA, the CDR3 is TGTGCCAGCAGACAGGACAGGCACTATGGCTACACCTTC.